This T cell receptor (beta chain) was obtained from a study of T cell repertoires in cytomegalovirus infection. Study at large: Recently identified HLA-C-restricted and well-studied HLA-B-restricted CMV epitopes were used.

TCRdb reprocessed the reads via MiXCR and lists one record per CDR3 protein. The table shows some 940,000 distinct CDR3 sequences, with around 32% occurring only once. Remarks on this clonotype: The antigen remains unidentified.

The CDR3 has 12 residues. Trimming took 5 bases from V and 7 from J; bases not matched to a gene: 4. Germline V gene sequence: CDR1 MNHEY, CDR2 SVGAGI. The rearrangement joins TRBV6-5 to TRBJ1-1; the match to TRBD1 covers 7 bases. The sample in question was cultured CD8+ T cells from PBMCs, obtained from culture after CMV antigen stimulation. The clonotype originates from a human donor in good health (CMV status not recorded). Some clones in this sample may be carry-over from other donors' samples. CDR3 nucleotide sequence: TGTGCCAGCAGTGCCGGGACAGTTGAAGCTTTCTTT. Translated: CASSAGTVEAFF.